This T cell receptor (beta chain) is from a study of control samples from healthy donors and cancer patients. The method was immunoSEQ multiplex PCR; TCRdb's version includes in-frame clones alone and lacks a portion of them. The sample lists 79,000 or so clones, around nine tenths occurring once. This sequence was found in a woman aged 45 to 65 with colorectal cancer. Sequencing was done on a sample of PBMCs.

CDR3 coding DNA: TGTGCCAGCAGCTTAGCCCCTGACAGGTACTATGGCTACACCTTC. Its protein product is CASSLAPDRYYGYTF. The chain carries TRBV7-2 and TRBJ1-2; D perhaps matches TRBD1 (6 bases). Between the trimmed V and J ends, which lost 0 bases and 3 bases, there was a span of 11 bases. Germline lookup yields CDR1 SGHTA and CDR2 FQGNSA. The CDR3 is 15 amino acids.